This paragraph covers one T cell receptor (beta chain) sequence. Its target is not known. This sample was taken from a study of T cells in localized non-small cell lung cancer. Germline assignment: CDR1 MNHNS and CDR2 SASEGT. The length of the CDR3 is 14 residues. Deletions cut 4 bases from V and 8 bases from J, with 17 bases between. Libraries were prepared by immunoSEQ multiplex PCR; TCRdb keeps only in-frame clonotypes and omits some of them. The sample contains 35,000 to 45,000 clones, about four fifths of which appear only once. Study outcomes and limitations: Among blood samples, higher T cell density accompanied longer overall survival. The study sequenced only one region of the tumor. As a result, intratumor heterogeneity could not be excluded and remains possible.

The sample consisted of peripheral blood, taken before any cancer treatment. The sequence was collected from a male donor at least 60 years old with stage III squamous cell lung carcinoma. The gene calls are TRBV6-1 and TRBJ1-2; D may be TRBD1 (5 bases). CDR3 protein: CASSGVSGFYGYTF. The CDR3 coding sequence is TGTGCCAGCAGTGGAGTCTCAGGGTTTTACGGCTACACCTTC.